This T cell receptor (beta chain) emerged from a study of blood T cells in healthy people across ages. General study results and limits: Without sorted subsets, naive and antigen-experienced compartments could not be conclusively compared. A roughly linear fall in TCR beta diversity per million T cells was seen with increasing age. With naive T cell percentage, TCR beta diversity showed a strong correlation.

This clonotype has at least ten counts. The antigen is not known. Together with a sample-barcoded 5' primer, a J-beta primer mix was included in a second PCR lasting about 6 to 12 cycles. Any given sample supplied a minimum of 2.5 million CDR3-containing paired-end reads. Each CDR3 protein is one row after TCRdb ran MiXCR on the 5' RACE reads. The table includes roughly 900,000 distinct CDR3 sequences, less than 35% detected once. CDR1 is SGHTA, CDR2 FQGNSA, per germline. Losses at the gene ends were 4 bases for V and 1 base for J; bases not matched to a gene: 4. CDR3 size: 15 residues. The chain links TRBV7-2 to TRBJ2-1; 7 bases map to TRBD2. The specimen sequenced was blood. This TCR derives from an elderly woman in good health. In DNA, the CDR3 is TGTGCCAGCAGCTCGCGACTAGCTTCCTACAATGAGCAGTTCTTC. Protein product: CASSSRLASYNEQFF.